These 28 T cell receptor beta chains were sequenced from one sample in a study of tumor-infiltrating lymphocytes in primary liver carcinoma. It was from roughly 20-30 mg of unsorted bulk tissue that RNA and DNA were co-extracted. A constant-region primer served to make TCR beta cDNA from roughly 540 ng total RNA. Modified slightly, ARM-PCR produced TCR beta libraries over three nested multiplex PCR rounds. Use of TRBV1-TRBV30 forward primers with a C-beta reverse primer characterized the first two PCR rounds, which lasted around 9 cycles each. Each CDR3 protein gets one entry after TCRdb re-called the multiplex PCR reads with MiXCR. This table has tens of thousands of distinct CDR3 sequences, 75% to 80% appearing once. What was sequenced was liver tumor tissue from sampling region 1. Subset reported: tumor region T1, superior pole. The origin of the receptors is a woman between 25 and 40 years old with primary liver carcinoma and hepatitis B virus infection.

V is TRBV11-2 and J is TRBJ2-1; 12 bases are a match to TRBD2. The CDR3 extends over 17 amino acids. Germline V gene lookup returns CDR1 SGHAT and CDR2 FQNNGV. The chain's CDR3 is CAGSLTSGRLPGDEQFF. For the CDR3, the DNA is TGTGCGGGCAGCCTTACTAGCGGGAGGCTCCCAGGCGATGAGCAGTTCTTC.

This clonotype turned up a few times. At one boundary the junction diverges from the germline segment, which might be a read error. The chain carries TRBV11-3 and TRBJ2-1; the D gene is possibly TRBD1 (6 bases). The CDR3 has 16 amino acids. Germline-derived CDR1 and CDR2 are SGHNT and YENEEA. The CDR3 is CASSSTGHGLLDEQFF. CDR3 nucleotides: TGTGCCAGCAGTTCAACGGGACACGGCCTCTTAGATGAGCAATTCTTC. The complete variable domain, with remaining parts taken from reference TRBV11-3 and TRBJ2-1, reads EAGVVQSPRYKIIEKKQPVAFWCNPISGHNTLYWYLQNLGQGPELLIRYENEEAVDDSQLPKDRFSAERLKGVDSTLKIQPAELGDSAVYLCASSSTGHGLLDEQFFGPGTRLTVL.

This clonotype was observed once. Compared with germline, one end of the junction differs, possibly owing to a read error. This sequence joins TRBV4-3 and TRBJ2-2; maybe TRBD2 (6 bases). Germline-derived CDR1 and CDR2 are LGHNA and YSLEER. This CDR3 has 19 amino acids. The CDR3 nucleotides are TGCGCCAGCAGCGTACTAGCTGGAGGGCCCTGTTCGAACACCGGGGAGCCGTTTTTT. It translates to CASSVLAGGPCSNTGEPFF.

The sample holds a few counts of this clonotype. The CDR3 coding sequence is TGTGCCAGCAGCCGGACCGGGACAGGGGGGACTGAAGCTTTCTTT. Protein: CASSRTGTGGTEAFF. The chain uses TRBV7-2 and TRBJ1-1; 11 positions match TRBD1. Germline CDR1 SGHTA, CDR2 FQGNSA. This CDR3 region has 15 residues. Trimming removed 5 bases from V and 5 bases from J; junction bases left unmatched: 7.

The chain has TRBV5-5 and TRBJ2-3; no firm D call. The CDR3 is made up of 16 amino acids. Germline loops: CDR1 SGHKS, CDR2 YYEKEE (reference sequence). CDR3 sequence reads: CVISFVAKGGTDTQYF. DNA of the CDR3: TGTGTCATCAGCTTTGTCGCGAAGGGTGGCACAGATACGCAGTATTTT.

V is TRBV5-6 and J is TRBJ2-7; maybe TRBD1 (5 bases). The V gene lost 3 bases and the J gene lost 9 bases, with 16 bases spanning the gap. CDR3 length equals 13 residues. Germline loops: CDR1 SGHDT, CDR2 YYEEEE. The CDR3 DNA is TGTGCCAGCAGCTCACGGGCAGGGTTATCGCAGTACTTC. Its protein product is CASSSRAGLSQYF.

Remarks on this clonotype: Sequence at one end of the junction differs from germline and may be a read error. The V call is TRBV12-3 or TRBV12-4, the J call TRBJ2-2, with D possibly called TRBD1 or TRBD2 (5 bases each). The CDR3 is 19 residues long. The CDR3 DNA is TGTGCCAGCAGCCCACTCGGACAAGCGAGCTTCCCGAACACCGGGGAGCTATTTTTT. This encodes CASSPLGQASFPNTGELFF.

This clonotype was counted only a few times. A much larger clone differs by one base, so this may be a read error. The V and J genes are TRBV11-2 and TRBJ1-2; 7 bases map to TRBD1. Per the germline V gene, CDR1 is SGHAT and CDR2 is FQNNGV. This CDR3 is built from 13 residues. The CDR3 reads CASSPGQHYGFTF. The CDR3, as DNA: TGTGCCAGCAGCCCGGGACAGCACTATGGCTTCACCTTC.

About this clonotype itself: Compared with germline, one end of the junction differs, possibly owing to a read error. This chain joins TRBV11-2 and TRBJ1-6; D might be TRBD1 (5 bases). Germline V gene data show CDR1 as SGHAT and CDR2 as FQNNGV. This CDR3 has 14 amino acids. CDR3 coding DNA: TGTGCCAGCTGGAAAGGGAGAGGGGATTCACCCCTCCACTTC. Translated: CASWKGRGDSPLHF.

A word on this clonotype: This CDR3 is missing its conserved last phenylalanine or tryptophan, likely due to a read error. The chain carries TRBV6-5 and TRBJ2-5; 8 nucleotides agree with TRBD1. Germline CDR1 is MNHEY and CDR2 is SVGAGI. V shed 5 bases and J 9 bases; nucleotides not matched to a gene: 8. CDR3 length: 13 residues. CDR3 nucleotides: TGTGCCAGCAGTACCGACAGGGGTTTGTCCCAGTACTAC. It is translated as CASSTDRGLSQYY.

This clonotype was detected a few times. The junction does not match germline at one end; this may be a read error. This sequence joins TRBV11-1 and TRBJ2-2; the D gene is possibly TRBD2 (6 bases). Germline V CDR1 and CDR2: SGHAT, FQDESV (reference sequence). CDR3 length equals 16 residues. For the CDR3, the DNA is TGCGCCAGCAGCTTAGTGGGGGGTACGAACACCGGGGTGCTGCTTTTT. Amino acid sequence: CASSLVGGTNTGVLLF.

This clonotype was counted between two and nine times. Its ends do not fully match the called genes, so a read error is possible. The chain couples TRBV2 to TRBJ1-1, with D hard to call. This CDR3 comprises 14 residues. Germline V CDR1 and CDR2: SNHLY, FYNNEI. The CDR3 loop is CASSGGQLNTEAFF. As DNA, the CDR3 is TGTGCCAGCAGTGGAGGCCAACTGAACACTGAGGCTTTCTTT.

To note about this clonotype: At one of its ends the junction is not consistent with the germline gene, which may arise from a read error. The chain carries TRBV29-1 and TRBJ2-1; D is ambiguous. The CDR3 length is 14 residues. Germline CDR1 SQVTM, CDR2 ANQGSEA. CDR3 protein: CSAAGLVGYNEQFF. The DNA of the CDR3 is TGCAGCGCCGCCGGGCTCGTGGGCTACAATGAGCAATTCTTC.

This clonotype was recorded at least ten times. The chain has TRBV27 and TRBJ2-2, with D unclear. With 6 bases removed from V and 5 bases from J, the gap between germline ends came to 13 bases. The V gene's germline CDR1 is MNHEY and CDR2 SMNVEV (reference sequence). The CDR3 is 14 residues long. The CDR3 DNA reads TGTGCCAGCAGCCGCAAGAGTATGACCGGGGAGCTGTTTTTT. It specifies CASSRKSMTGELFF.

Points on this clonotype: A junction boundary mismatches the germline segment, possibly from a read error. The DNA of the CDR3 is TGCGTCAGCAGCCAAGATCTTATTATGGGATGGAATGAAAAACTGCTTTTT. Translating gives CVSSQDLIMGWNEKLLF. The chain combines TRBV4-3 with TRBJ1-4; no firm D call. This CDR3 contains 17 residues. Germline lookup yields CDR1 LGHNA and CDR2 YSLEER.

The genes are TRBV4-2 and TRBJ2-7; TRBD1 is a possible D gene (6 bases). CDR3 size: 18 residues. The germline gives CDR1 LGHNA, CDR2 YNFKEQ. Trimming stripped 9 bases from V and 6 bases from J, with 33 bases between. DNA for the CDR3: TGTGCCAGTACTCAGGAACACCTAGGACAAGGGGGACCGCGCGAGCAGTACTTC. This translates into CASTQEHLGQGGPREQYF.

Points on this clonotype: Lacking the conserved final phenylalanine or tryptophan, this CDR3 likely reflects a read error. The chain has TRBV4-1 and TRBJ2-2; D may be TRBD2 (5 bases). This CDR3 has 11 amino acids. Germline lookup yields CDR1 MGHRA and CDR2 YSYEKL. The DNA for the CDR3 is TGCGCCAGTAGCCAAGCCGGGGAACTGTTTTTG. It encodes CASSQAGELFL.

As to this clonotype: Sequence at one end of the junction differs from germline and may be a read error. The genes are TRBV4-2 and TRBJ1-1; weak D call: TRBD1 (5 bases). Germline V gene sequence: CDR1 LGHNA, CDR2 YNFKEQ. The CDR3 has 16 residues. The CDR3 DNA sequence: TGTTCCAGGAGCCCCGTCGAGGGGAGAGGGAACATCGAAGCTTTCTTT. Protein product: CSRSPVEGRGNIEAFF.

Comment on this clonotype: At one boundary the junction diverges from the germline segment, which might be a read error. J is TRBJ1-4 and V is TRBV6-6, with 10 positions matching TRBD1. CDR1 and CDR2 from the germline V gene are MNHNY and SVGAGI (reference sequence). The CDR3 is 17 residues long. CDR3 nucleotides: TGTACCAGCAGTTTTGGGACAGGGGCGACAACTAATGAGAAACTGTTTTTT. Its protein is CTSSFGTGATTNEKLFF.

Comments on this clonotype: One end of the junction does not line up with germline, which may come from a read error. This chain uses TRBV10-3 with TRBJ2-5; D remains unclear. CDR3 length equals 15 residues. Per germline, CDR1 ENHRY and CDR2 SYGVKD. The CDR3 loop is CAISESSTRQETKYF. CDR3 coding DNA: TGTGCCATCAGTGAGTCATCTACCAGACAAGAGACCAAGTACTTC.

This chain links TRBV12-3 or TRBV12-4 with TRBJ2-3; no firm D call. Trimming removed 8 bases from V and 14 bases from J, with 23 bases in between. The CDR3 sequence is 13 residues long. The CDR3 here is CASGYQYTDTWYF. CDR3 nucleotides: TGTGCCAGCGGTTATCAGTACACAGATACGTGGTATTTT.

In regard to this clonotype: An end of the junction differs from the germline gene, which may be a read error. The chain is built from TRBV28 and TRBJ1-5, with D unclear. Looked up from germline, CDR1 is MDHEN and CDR2 is SYDVKM. CDR3 length: 15 residues. The CDR3 nucleotides are TGTACCAGCAGCCAGTCGGGAGTCAGCATTCAGCCCCAGCATTTT. It yields the protein CTSSQSGVSIQPQHF.

By share, this clonotype ranks as medium-sized (0.01 to 0.1%). This chain uses TRBV28 with TRBJ2-1; either TRBD1 or TRBD2 may supply D (5 bases each). This CDR3 contains 17 residues. Germline V lookup: CDR1 MDHEN, CDR2 SYDVKM. Trimming left V 4 bases short and J 0 bases short, with 16 bases between. This CDR3 is CASSSPLGTSSYNEQFF. The CDR3 nucleotides read TGTGCCAGCAGTTCACCGTTGGGGACCAGCTCCTACAATGAGCAGTTCTTC. The whole variable domain, filled in from reference TRBV28 and TRBJ2-1, reads DVKVTQSSRYLVKRTGEKVFLECVQDMDHENMFWYRQDPGLGLRLIYFSYDVKMKEKGDIPEGYSVSREKKERFSLILESASTNQTSMYLCASSSPLGTSSYNEQFFGPGTRLTVL.

This clonotype was counted between two and nine times. This sequence joins TRBV11-2 and TRBJ2-7; no definite D call. There are 12 residues in the CDR3. V dropped 1 base and J dropped 13 bases, with 14 bases sitting between them. Looked up from germline, CDR1 is SGHAT and CDR2 is FQNNGV. CDR3 nucleotides: TGTGCCAGCAGCTTAGGAATACCAAACCTATACTTC. It codes for CASSLGIPNLYF.

On this clonotype itself: An end of the junction differs from the germline gene, which may be a read error. The V gene is TRBV11-3, the J gene TRBJ2-1, with 10 bases that match TRBD2. This CDR3 comprises 15 residues. Germline CDR1 reads SGHNT; CDR2 reads YENEEA. CDR3 DNA: TGCGCCAGCATCCAACCAGCGGGGGGGGGGTATGAGCAGTTCTTC. It specifies CASIQPAGGGYEQFF.

This clonotype was seen ten or more times. The chain uses TRBV29-1 and TRBJ2-3; 9 bases are a match to TRBD2. CDR3 size: 14 residues. Per the germline V gene, CDR1 is SQVTM and CDR2 is ANQGSEA. Trimming at V came to 6 bases and at J to 2 bases, leaving 6 bases not matched to a gene. The CDR3 DNA reads TGCAGCGTCGCTCCTAGCGGGGACACAGATACGCAGTATTTT. It translates to CSVAPSGDTDTQYF.

Concerning this clonotype itself: One junction end does not reproduce the germline sequence, and a read error may be involved. The gene calls are TRBV10-3 and TRBJ1-3; D is ambiguous. The CDR3 sequence is 14 residues long. CDR1 ENHRY and CDR2 SYGVKD come from the germline V gene. CDR3 region: CAISEPVSGDTIYF. CDR3 nucleotides: TGTGCCATCAGTGAGCCAGTTTCTGGAGACACAATATATTTT.

To note about this clonotype: This likely comes from a read error, as the CDR3 has no conserved phenylalanine or tryptophan at its end. The gene calls are TRBV11-3 and TRBJ2-1; 14 bases map to TRBD2. The CDR3 runs to 15 residues. From germline, CDR1 is SGHNT and CDR2 YENEEA. CDR3 coding DNA: TGTGCCGGCAGCCGACTAGCGGGGGGGGGATATGGGCAGTTCATC. This sequence encodes CAGSRLAGGGYGQFI.